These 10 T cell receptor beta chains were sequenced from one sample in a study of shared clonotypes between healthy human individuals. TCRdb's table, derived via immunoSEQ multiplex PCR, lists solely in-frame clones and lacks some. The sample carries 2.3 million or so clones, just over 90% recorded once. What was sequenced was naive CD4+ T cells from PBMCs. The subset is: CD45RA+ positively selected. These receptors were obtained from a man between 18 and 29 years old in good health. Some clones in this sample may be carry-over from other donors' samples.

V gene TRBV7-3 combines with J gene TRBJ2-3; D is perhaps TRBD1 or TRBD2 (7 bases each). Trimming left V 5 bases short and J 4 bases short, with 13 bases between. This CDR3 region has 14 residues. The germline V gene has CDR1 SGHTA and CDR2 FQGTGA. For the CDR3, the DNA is TGTGCCAGCAGCACTTCAGGGGGGGCAGATACGCAGTATTTT. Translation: CASSTSGGADTQYF. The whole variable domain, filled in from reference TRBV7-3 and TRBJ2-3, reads GAGVSQTPSNKVTEKGKYVELRCDPISGHTALYWYRQSLGQGPEFLIYFQGTGAADDSGLPNDRFFAVRPEGSVSTLKIQRTERGDSAVYLCASSTSGGADTQYFGPGTRLTVL.

The CDR3 coding sequence is TGTGCCAGCAGTTGGGTCCCAGGCACCGGGGAGCTGTTTTTT. It codes for CASSWVPGTGELFF. V and J are TRBV6-5 and TRBJ2-2; D unclear. Germline CDR1 reads MNHEY; CDR2 reads SVGAGI. This CDR3 has 14 residues. V lost 4 bases to trimming and J lost 4 bases, with 10 bases between them.

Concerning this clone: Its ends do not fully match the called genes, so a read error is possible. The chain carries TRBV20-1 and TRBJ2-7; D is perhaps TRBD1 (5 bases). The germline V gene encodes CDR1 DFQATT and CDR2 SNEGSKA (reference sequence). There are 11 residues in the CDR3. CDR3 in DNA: TGCAGTGCTAGAGATCGTAGTGACAGCCACTTC. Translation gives CSARDRSDSHF.

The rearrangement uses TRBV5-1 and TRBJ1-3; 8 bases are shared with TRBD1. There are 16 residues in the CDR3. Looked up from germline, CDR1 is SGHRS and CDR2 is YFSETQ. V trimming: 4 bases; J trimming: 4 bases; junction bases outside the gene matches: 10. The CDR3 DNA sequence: TGCGCCAGCAGCCCTGAGGTCAGGGGGCCAGGAAACACCATATATTTT. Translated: CASSPEVRGPGNTIYF.

The CDR3 sequence: CASSYDRTDTQYF. CDR3 nucleotides: TGTGCCAGCAGTTACGACCGCACAGATACGCAGTATTTT. The rearrangement links TRBV6-5 to TRBJ2-3; D gene uncertain. V lost 2 bases, J lost 1 base, and 4 bases lay in between. Looked up from germline, CDR1 is MNHEY and CDR2 is SVGAGI. The CDR3 sequence is 13 residues long.

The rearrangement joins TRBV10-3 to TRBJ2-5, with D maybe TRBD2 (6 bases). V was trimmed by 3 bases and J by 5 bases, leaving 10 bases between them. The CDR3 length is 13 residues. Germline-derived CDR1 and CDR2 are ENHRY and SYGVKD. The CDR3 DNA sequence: TGTGCCATCAGTGATTGGGAGGTCGAGACCCAGTACTTC. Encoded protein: CAISDWEVETQYF.

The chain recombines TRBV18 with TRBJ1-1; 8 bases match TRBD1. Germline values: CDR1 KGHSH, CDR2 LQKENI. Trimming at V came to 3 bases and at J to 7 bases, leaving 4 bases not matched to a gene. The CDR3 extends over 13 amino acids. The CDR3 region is CASSPTQGDEAFF. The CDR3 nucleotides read TGTGCCAGCTCACCGACACAGGGGGATGAAGCTTTCTTT.

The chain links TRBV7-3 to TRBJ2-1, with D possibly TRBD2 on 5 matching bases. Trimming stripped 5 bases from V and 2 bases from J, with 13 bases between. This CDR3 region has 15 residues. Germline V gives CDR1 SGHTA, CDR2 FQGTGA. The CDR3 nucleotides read TGTGCCAGCAGCCCCAGGACTGCCGCCTACAATGAGCAGTTCTTC. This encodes CASSPRTAAYNEQFF.

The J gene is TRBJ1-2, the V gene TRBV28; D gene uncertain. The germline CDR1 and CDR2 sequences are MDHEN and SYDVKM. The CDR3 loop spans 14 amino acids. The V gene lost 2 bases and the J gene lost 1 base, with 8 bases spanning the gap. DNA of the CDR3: TGTGCCAGCAGTTTAGGGCCCGGTAACTATGGCTACACCTTC. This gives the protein CASSLGPGNYGYTF.

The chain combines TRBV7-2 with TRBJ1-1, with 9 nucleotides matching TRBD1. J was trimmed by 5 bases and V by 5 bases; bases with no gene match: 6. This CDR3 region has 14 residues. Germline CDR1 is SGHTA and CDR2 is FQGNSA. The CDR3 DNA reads TGTGCCAGCAGCCCAGAGACAGGGGGGACTGAAGCTTTCTTT. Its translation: CASSPETGGTEAFF.